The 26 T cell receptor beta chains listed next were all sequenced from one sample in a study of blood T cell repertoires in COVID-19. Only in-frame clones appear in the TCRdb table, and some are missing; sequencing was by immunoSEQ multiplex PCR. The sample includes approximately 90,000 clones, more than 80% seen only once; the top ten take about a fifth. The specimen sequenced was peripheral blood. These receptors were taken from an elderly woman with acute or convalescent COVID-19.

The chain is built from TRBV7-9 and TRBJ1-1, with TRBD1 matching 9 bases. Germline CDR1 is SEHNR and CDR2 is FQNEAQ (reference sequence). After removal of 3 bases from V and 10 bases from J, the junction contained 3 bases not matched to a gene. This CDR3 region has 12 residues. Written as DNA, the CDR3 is TGTGCCAGCAGCTTCCTACAGGGGGCAGCTTTCTTT. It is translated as CASSFLQGAAFF.

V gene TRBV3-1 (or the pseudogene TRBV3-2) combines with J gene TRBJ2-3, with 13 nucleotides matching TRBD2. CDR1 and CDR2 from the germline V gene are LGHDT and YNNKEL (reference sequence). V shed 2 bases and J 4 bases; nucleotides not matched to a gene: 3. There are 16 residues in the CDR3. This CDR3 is CASSQRTSGRADTQYF. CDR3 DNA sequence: TGTGCCAGCAGCCAAAGAACTAGCGGGAGGGCAGATACGCAGTATTTT.

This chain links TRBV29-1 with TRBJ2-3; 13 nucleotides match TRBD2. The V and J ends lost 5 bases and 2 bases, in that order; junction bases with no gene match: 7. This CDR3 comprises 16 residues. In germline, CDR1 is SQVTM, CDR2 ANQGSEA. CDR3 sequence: CSVWTSGRGTTDTQYF. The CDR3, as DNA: TGCAGCGTTTGGACTAGCGGGAGAGGTACCACAGATACGCAGTATTTT.

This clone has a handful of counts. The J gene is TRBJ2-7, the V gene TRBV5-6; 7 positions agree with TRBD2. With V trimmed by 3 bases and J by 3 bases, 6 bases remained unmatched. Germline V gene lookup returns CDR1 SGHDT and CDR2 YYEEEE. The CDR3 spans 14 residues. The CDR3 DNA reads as TGTGCCAGCAGCTCCCCGGGGAGGGGCTACGAGCAGTACTTC. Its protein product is CASSSPGRGYEQYF.

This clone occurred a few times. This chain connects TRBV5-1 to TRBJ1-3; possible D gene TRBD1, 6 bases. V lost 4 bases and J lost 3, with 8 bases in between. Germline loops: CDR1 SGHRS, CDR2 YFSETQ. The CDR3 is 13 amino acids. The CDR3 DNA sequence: TGCGCCAGCAGCACGGACAGTGGAAACACCATATATTTT. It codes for CASSTDSGNTIYF.

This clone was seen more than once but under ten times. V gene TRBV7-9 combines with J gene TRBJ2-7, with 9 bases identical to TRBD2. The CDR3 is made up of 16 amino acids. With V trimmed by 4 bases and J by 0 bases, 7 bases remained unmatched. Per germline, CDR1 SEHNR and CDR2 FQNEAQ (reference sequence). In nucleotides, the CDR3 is TGTGCCAGCAGCTCTATAGCGGGAGCCTACTCCTACGAGCAGTACTTC. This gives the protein CASSSIAGAYSYEQYF.

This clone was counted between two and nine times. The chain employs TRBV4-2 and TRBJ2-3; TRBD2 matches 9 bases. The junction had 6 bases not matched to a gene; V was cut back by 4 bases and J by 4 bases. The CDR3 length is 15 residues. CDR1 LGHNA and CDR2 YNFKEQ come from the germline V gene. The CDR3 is CASSREREAADTQYF. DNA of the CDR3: TGTGCCAGCAGCCGGGAGCGGGAGGCCGCAGATACGCAGTATTTT.

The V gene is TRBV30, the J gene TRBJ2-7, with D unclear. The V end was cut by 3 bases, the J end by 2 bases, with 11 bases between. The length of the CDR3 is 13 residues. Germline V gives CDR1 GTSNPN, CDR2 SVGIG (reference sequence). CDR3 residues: CAWRGRLPYEQYF. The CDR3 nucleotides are TGTGCCTGGAGGGGCAGGCTCCCCTACGAGCAGTACTTC.

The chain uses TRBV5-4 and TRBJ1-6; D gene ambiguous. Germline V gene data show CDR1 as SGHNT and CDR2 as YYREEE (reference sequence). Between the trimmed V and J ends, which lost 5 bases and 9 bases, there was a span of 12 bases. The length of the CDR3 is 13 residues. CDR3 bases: TGTGCCAGCAGTGCAGGAGGGAGTTCACCCCTCCACTTT. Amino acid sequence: CASSAGGSSPLHF. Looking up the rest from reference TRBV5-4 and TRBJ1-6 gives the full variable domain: ETGVTQSPTHLIKTRGQQVTLRCSSQSGHNTVSWYQQALGQGPQFIFQYYREEENGRGNFPPRFSGLQFPNYSSELNVNALELDDSALYLCASSAGGSSPLHFGNGTRLTVT.

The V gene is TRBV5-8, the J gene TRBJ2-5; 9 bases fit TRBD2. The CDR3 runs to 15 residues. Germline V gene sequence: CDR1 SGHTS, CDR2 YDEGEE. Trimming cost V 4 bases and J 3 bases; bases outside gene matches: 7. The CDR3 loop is CASSPGTSQEETQYF. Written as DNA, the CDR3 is TGTGCCAGCAGCCCAGGGACTAGCCAGGAAGAGACCCAGTACTTC.

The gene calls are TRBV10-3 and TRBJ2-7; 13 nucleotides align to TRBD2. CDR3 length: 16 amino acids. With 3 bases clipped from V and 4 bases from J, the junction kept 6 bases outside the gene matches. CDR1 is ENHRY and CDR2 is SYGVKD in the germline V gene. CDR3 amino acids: CAISDPGLAGMYEQYF. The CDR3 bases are TGTGCCATCAGTGATCCGGGACTAGCGGGGATGTACGAGCAGTACTTC.

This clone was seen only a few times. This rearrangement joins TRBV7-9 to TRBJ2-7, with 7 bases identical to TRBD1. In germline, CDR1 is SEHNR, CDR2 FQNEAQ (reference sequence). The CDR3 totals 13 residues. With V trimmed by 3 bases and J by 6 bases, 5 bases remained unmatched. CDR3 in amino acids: CASSLYRGSEQYF. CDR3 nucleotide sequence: TGTGCCAGCAGCTTGTACAGGGGTTCCGAGCAGTACTTC. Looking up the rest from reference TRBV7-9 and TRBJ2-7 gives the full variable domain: DTGVSQNPRHKITKRGQNVTFRCDPISEHNRLYWYRQTLGQGPEFLTYFQNEAQLEKSRLLSDRFSAERPKGSFSTLEIQRTEQGDSAMYLCASSLYRGSEQYFGPGTRLTVT.

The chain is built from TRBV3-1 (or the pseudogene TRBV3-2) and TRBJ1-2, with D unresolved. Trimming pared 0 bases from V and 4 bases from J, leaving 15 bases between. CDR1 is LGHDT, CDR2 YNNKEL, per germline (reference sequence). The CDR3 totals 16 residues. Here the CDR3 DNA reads TGTGCCAGCAGCCAAGATTATGCCCGTCAGATCTATGGCTACACCTTC. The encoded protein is CASSQDYARQIYGYTF.

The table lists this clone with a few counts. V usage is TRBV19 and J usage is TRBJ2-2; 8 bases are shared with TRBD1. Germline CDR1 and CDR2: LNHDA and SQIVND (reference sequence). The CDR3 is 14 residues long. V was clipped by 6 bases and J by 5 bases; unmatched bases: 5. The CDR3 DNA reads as TGTGCCAGTAGGGACAGGGTAGGAACCGGGGAGCTGTTTTTT. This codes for CASRDRVGTGELFF. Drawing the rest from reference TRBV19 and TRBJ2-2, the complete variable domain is DGGITQSPKYLFRKEGQNVTLSCEQNLNHDAMYWYRQDPGQGLRLIYYSQIVNDFQKGDIAEGYSVSREKKESFPLTVTSAQKNPTAFYLCASRDRVGTGELFFGEGSRLTVL.

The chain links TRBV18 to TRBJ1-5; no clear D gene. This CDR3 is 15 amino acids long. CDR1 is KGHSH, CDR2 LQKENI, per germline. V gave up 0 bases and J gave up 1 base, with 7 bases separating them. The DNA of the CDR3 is TGTGCCAGCTCACCACCGAGATTGAGCAATCAGCCCCAGCATTTT. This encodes CASSPPRLSNQPQHF.

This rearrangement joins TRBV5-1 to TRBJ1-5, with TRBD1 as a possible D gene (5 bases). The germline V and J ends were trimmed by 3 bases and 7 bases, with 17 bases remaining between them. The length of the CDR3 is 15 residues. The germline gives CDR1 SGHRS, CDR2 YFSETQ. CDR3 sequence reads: CASSSEGQGGQPQHF. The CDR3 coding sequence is TGCGCCAGCAGCTCGGAGGGGCAGGGCGGCCAGCCCCAGCATTTT.

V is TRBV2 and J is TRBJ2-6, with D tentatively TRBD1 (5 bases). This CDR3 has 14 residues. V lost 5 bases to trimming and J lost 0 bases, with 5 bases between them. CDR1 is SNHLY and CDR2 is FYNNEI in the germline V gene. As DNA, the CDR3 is TGTGCCAGCAGTAGGGGCTCTGGGGCCAACGTCCTGACTTTC. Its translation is CASSRGSGANVLTF.

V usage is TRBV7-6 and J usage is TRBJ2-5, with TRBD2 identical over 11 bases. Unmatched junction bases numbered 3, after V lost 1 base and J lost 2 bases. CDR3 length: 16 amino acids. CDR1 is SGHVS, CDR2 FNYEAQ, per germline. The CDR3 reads CASSLGSSGGQETQYF. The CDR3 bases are TGTGCCAGCAGCTTAGGGTCTAGCGGGGGGCAAGAGACCCAGTACTTC. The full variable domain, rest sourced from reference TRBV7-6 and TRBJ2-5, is GAGVSQSPRYKVTKRGQDVALRCDPISGHVSLYWYRQALGQGPEFLTYFNYEAQQDKSGLPNDRFSAERPEGSISTLTIQRTEQRDSAMYRCASSLGSSGGQETQYFGPGTRLLVL.

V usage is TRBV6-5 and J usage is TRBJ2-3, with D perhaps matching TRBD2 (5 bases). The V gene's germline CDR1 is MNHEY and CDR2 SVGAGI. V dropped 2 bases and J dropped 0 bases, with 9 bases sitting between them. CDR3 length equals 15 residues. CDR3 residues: CASSYQRPSTDTQYF. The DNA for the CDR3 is TGTGCCAGCAGTTACCAGCGGCCTAGCACAGATACGCAGTATTTT.

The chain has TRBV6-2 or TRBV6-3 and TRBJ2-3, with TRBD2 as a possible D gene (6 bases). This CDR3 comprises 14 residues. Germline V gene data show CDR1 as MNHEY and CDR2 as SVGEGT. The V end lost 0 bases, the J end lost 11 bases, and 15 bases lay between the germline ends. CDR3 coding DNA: TGTGCCAGCAGTTACTCGAGGAGGGACCAGCAGCAGTATTTT. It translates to CASSYSRRDQQQYF.

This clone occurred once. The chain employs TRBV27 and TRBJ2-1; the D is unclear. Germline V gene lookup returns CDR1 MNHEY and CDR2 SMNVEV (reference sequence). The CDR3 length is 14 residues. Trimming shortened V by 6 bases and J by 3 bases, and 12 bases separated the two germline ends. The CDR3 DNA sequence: TGTGCCAGCAGCGTAGACGGGTTCTACAATGAGCAGTTCTTC. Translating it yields CASSVDGFYNEQFF.

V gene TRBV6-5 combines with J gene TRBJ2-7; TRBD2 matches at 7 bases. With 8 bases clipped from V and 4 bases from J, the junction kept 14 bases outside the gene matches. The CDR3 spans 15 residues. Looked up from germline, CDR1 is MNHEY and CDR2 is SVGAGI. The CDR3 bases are TGTGCCAGCCCCCTCGTTTGGGGAGGGCCGTACGAGCAGTACTTC. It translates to CASPLVWGGPYEQYF.

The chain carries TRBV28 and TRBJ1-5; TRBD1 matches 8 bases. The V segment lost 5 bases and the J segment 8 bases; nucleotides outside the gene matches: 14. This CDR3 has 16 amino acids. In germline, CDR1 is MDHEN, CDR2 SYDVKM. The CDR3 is CASSGNDRGGIKPQHF. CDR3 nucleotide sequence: TGTGCCAGCAGTGGGAACGACAGGGGCGGTATCAAGCCCCAGCATTTT.

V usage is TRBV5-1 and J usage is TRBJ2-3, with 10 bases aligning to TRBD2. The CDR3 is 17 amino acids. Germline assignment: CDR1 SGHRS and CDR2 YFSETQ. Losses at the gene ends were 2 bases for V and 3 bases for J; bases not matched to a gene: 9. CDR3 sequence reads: CASSFPFSGRFTDTQYF. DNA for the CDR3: TGCGCCAGCAGCTTCCCGTTTAGCGGGAGGTTTACAGATACGCAGTATTTT.

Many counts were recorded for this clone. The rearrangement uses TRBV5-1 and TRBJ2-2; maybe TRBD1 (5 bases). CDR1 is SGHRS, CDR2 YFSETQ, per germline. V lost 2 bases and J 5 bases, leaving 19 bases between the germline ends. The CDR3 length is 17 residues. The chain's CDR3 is CASSFFWQGYGTGELFF. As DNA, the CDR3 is TGCGCCAGCAGCTTTTTTTGGCAGGGTTACGGAACCGGGGAGCTGTTTTTT.

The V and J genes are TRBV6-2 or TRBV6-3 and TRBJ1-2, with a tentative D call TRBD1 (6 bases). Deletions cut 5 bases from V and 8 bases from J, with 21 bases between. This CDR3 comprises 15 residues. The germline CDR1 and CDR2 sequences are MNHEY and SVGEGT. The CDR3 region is CASSIQGQGIGGYTF. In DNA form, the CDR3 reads TGTGCCAGCAGTATCCAGGGGCAGGGGATTGGAGGCTACACCTTC.